This T cell receptor beta chain was retrieved from a study of beta chain features in type 1 diabetes. Whole-study context: Patients were similar to healthy donors in age and gender (as well as in cell yields).

The CDR3 consists of 14 residues. Between the trimmed V and J ends, which lost 6 bases and 6 bases, there was a span of 14 bases. Germline V gene sequence: CDR1 SEHNR, CDR2 FQNEAQ (reference sequence). Sequencing targeted expressed TCRB transcripts, as all isolated RNA had been reverse transcribed. Using immunoSEQ multiplex PCR, the repertoire was profiled, and TCRdb retains in-frame clones only, with some absent. Here the sample spans 620,000 or so clones, 15% being singletons. There are a few counts of this clone. No antigen is known for it. Study-level findings and limits: Compared to healthy donors, patients appeared to have naive, central memory and Treg TCRB repertoires that were more alike.

V is TRBV7-9 and J is TRBJ1-4; D may be TRBD1 (6 bases). This clonotype was obtained from a man in his late teens or twenties in good health. Sequenced input: naive CD4+ T cells from blood. This CDR3 reads CASRMGTRDEKLFF. The CDR3 DNA reads as TGTGCCAGCAGGATGGGGACACGGGATGAAAAACTGTTTTTT.